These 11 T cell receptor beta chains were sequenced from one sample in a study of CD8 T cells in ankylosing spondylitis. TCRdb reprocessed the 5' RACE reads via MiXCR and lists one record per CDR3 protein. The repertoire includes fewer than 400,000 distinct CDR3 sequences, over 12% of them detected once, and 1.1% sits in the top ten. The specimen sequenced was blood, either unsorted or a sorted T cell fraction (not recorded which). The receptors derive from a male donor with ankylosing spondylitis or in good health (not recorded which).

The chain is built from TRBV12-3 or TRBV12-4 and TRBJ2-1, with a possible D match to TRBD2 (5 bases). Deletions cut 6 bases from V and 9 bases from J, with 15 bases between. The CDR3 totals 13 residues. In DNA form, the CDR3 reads TGTGCCAGCAGACACCTACTAGGAGGTGAGCAGTTCTTC. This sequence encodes CASRHLLGGEQFF.

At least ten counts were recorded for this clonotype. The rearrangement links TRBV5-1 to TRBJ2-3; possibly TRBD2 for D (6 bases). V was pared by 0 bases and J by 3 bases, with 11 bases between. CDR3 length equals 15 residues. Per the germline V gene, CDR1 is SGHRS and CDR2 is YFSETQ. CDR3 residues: CASSLDGTSTDTQYF. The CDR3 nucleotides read TGCGCCAGCAGCTTGGACGGGACTTCGACAGATACGCAGTATTTT.

The CDR3 protein is CASSFSSGSIRFF. The CDR3 DNA sequence: TGTGCCAGCAGTTTTTCTAGCGGGAGTATTCGGTTCTTC. The rearrangement uses TRBV12-3 or TRBV12-4 and TRBJ2-1; 10 nucleotides match TRBD2. The ends lost 3 bases at V and 15 bases at J; junction bases unmatched: 8. The CDR3 is made up of 13 amino acids.

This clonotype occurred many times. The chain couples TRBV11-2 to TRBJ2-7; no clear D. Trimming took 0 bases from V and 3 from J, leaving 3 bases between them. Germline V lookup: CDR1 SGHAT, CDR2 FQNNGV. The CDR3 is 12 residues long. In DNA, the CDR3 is TGTGCCAGCAGCTTAGAGTACTACGAGCAGTACTTC. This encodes CASSLEYYEQYF.

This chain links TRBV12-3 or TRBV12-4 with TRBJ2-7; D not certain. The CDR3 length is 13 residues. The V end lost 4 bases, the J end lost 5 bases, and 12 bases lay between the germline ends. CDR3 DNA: TGTGCCAGCAGTTCTGCCCAGCCCCACGAGCAGTACTTC. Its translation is CASSSAQPHEQYF.

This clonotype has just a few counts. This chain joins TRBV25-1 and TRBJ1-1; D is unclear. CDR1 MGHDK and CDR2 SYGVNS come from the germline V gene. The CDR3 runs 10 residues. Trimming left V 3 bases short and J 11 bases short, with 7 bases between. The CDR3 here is CASSDLTAFF. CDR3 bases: TGTGCCAGCAGTGATTTGACGGCTTTCTTT.

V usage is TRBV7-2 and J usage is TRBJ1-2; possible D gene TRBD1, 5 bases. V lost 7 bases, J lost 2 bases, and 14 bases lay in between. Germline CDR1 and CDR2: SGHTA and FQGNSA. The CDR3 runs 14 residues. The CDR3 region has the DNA TGTGCCAGCACCCTAAAGGGGCCCAACTATGGCTACACCTTC. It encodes CASTLKGPNYGYTF.

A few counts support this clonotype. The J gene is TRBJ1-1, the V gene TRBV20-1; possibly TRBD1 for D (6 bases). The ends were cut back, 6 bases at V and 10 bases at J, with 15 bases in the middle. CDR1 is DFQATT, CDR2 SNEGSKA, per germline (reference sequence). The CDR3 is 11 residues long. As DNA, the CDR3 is TGCAGTGCCCCACTGGGGGCCACAGCTTTCTTT. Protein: CSAPLGATAFF.

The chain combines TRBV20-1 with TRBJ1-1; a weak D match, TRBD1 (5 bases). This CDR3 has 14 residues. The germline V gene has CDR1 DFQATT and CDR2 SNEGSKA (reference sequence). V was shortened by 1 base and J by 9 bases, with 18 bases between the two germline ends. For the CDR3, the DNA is TGCAGTGCTAGAGGGGAGGCCCGAGGGGCGAAAGCTTTCTTT. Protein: CSARGEARGAKAFF.

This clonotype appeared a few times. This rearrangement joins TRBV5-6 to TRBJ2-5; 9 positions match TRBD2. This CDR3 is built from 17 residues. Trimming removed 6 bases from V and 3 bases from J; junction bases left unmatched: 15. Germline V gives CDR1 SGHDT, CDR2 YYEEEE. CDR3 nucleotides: TGTGCCAGCACGGGTTTTGCGGGAGGGCCTGAAGAAGAGACCCAGTACTTC. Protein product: CASTGFAGGPEEETQYF.

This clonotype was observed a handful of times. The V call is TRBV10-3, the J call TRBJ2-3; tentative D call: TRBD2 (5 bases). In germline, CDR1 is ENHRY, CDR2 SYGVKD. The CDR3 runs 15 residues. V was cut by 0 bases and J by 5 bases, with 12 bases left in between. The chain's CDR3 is CAISESPGWGDTQYF. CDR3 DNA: TGTGCCATCAGTGAGTCTCCGGGGTGGGGAGATACGCAGTATTTT.